The T cell receptor (beta chain) described here comes from a study of blood T cells in healthy people across ages (dated by TCRdb to the mid-2010s). Regarding the study in general: In model experiments, template switching captured roughly one uniquely barcoded TCR beta cDNA molecule for every two T cells. The study measured age-related changes in TCR beta repertoire diversity using deep sequencing normalized with unique cDNA molecular identifiers. Donors were grouped into four age groups: young (average approximately 15 years), middle-aged (approximately 41), aged (about 60) and long-lived (less than 85). To avoid experimental bias, donors of different ages were randomly spread across the sequencing lanes. Two additional independent replicas of 1 million unique cDNA reads from the same blood draw were analyzed for two donors (one aged 18 to 29 and one aged 80 or older).

Here is what the overall study found, with its caveats: Since profiling was done on bulk unsorted PBMCs, naive and antigen-experienced compartments could not be conclusively compared. Because donor CMV infection status was unknown, age-related changes in expanded clonotypes were potentially confounded. The percentage of naive T cells measured by flow cytometry correlated strongly with observed TCR beta diversity. Compared with the aged group, more naive CD4+ T cells, fewer expanded clones and increased TCR diversity were shown by the long-lived group, suggesting age selection. As age increased, observed TCR beta diversity per million T cells dropped in a roughly linear way, and a significant reduction was already evident by age 40. Estimates of total diversity based on one million sequenced T cells were regarded as lower bounds and as underestimates.

The roughly 39 donors, aged about 6 to 95 years, were systemically healthy Caucasian individuals from Russia. Ten milliliters of peripheral blood were drawn from each donor into EDTA-treated Vacutainer tubes. Ficoll-Paque density-gradient centrifugation was used to isolate PBMCs, with at least 7 million per sample. Total RNA, at least 6 micrograms per sample, was extracted from PBMCs with Trizol reagent. For every donor, an aliquot of PBMCs went through flow cytometry to measure the percentages of naive CD45RAhigh/CD27high T cells. The sample holds one count of this clonotype. The target of this receptor is not known. One junction end does not reproduce the germline sequence, and a read error may be involved. The cysteine opens and the phenylalanine closes a CDR3 of 18 amino acids. Here the CDR3 DNA is all that survives: 54 bases in frame from base 1. CDR1 and CDR2 are read off the germline V gene (reference sequence) as LNHNV and YYDKDF.

The receptor library was made with 5' RACE. Sequenced on an Illumina HiSeq 2500. A second PCR of roughly 6 to 11 cycles was run with a J-beta primer mix and a sample-barcoded 5' primer. Each TCR beta cDNA molecule received a unique molecular identifier from a template-switch 5' adaptor carrying 12 random nucleotides. Each sample yielded at least 3 million CDR3-containing paired-end reads. First-strand cDNA synthesis was performed from all RNA using the Mint cDNA synthesis kit, with priming by a TRBC-specific oligonucleotide. After uracil-DNA glycosylase treatment, a first 18-cycle PCR used universal primers M1SS and BC2_uni_R on all cDNA. Turning to the authors' computational methods: Each sample was normalized by randomly selecting 1 million high-quality reads, each carrying a distinct molecular identifier. Instead of being binned into consensus sequences, reads that shared molecular identifiers were thrown out. MiTCR, run with a Q25 quality threshold and the strictest error-elimination algorithm, handled CDR3 identification, clonotype clustering and error correction. A nonparametric unseen species model with Euler transformation was used to estimate lower-bound total TCR beta diversity. TCRdb passed the public sequencing reads through fastp at Q25 and MiXCR, retaining productive beta sequences. A single entry per CDR3 protein holds the most common genes and DNA from its merged rows. The V and J calls were not made by the authors but by TCRdb's processing. Present in this sample are about 1.6 million distinct CDR3 sequences, about 31% of which were seen just once. The ten largest clones take up about 11% of the sample.

The rearrangement joined TRBV15 to TRBJ2-6; 8 junctional bases match TRBD2. Sequences were obtained from blood. The receptor was isolated from a woman in her 30s in good health. The DNA is as follows: TGTGCCACCAGCAGAGTAACGGGGGGGGCATCTGGGGCCAACGTCCAGACTTTC. Translated, it gives CATSRVTGGASGANVQTF.